This TCR beta chain was recovered during a study of blood T cell repertoires in COVID-19 (TCRdb year 2020). As for the study more broadly: The collaborator samples originated in the United States, Italy and Spain and spanned the acute and convalescent phases of COVID-19. The material from the prospective study consisted of cDNA or gDNA derived from T cells, B-cell-depleted T cells, or PBMCs. Subjects who had been exposed to COVID-19, were actively infected with it, or had recovered from it provided the deeply sampled blood TCRbeta repertoires that made up the dataset. A freely available public database, intended as a resource for researchers studying the immune response to SARS-CoV-2, is where the repertoires were released. The samples were drawn from the first 160 participants of the ongoing ImmuneRACE study and from 950 to 1,500 subjects provided by 6 global collaborators. A de-identified subject ID, COVID-19 status, age in years and sex were almost always included in the sample metadata. Where HLA class I and class II types were available, the types were taken from metadata supplied by the sample provider, not from assay-based typing. Beyond this particular receptor, the publication reports: Clinical and demographic metadata were provided uncurated, with the amount varying by source and participant.

Participants in the prospective study were enrolled through a virtual design, were aged roughly 18 to 100 years, and lived in roughly 25 United States geographic areas. Cohort assignment in the prospective study relied on participant-reported clinical history from a screening survey and a study questionnaire. ImmuneRACE Cohort 3 recovered participants were defined by two consecutive negative NP/OP PCR tests, healthcare professional clearance, or symptom resolution. Each participant in the prospective study had whole blood, serum and a nasopharyngeal or oropharyngeal swab collected by mobile phlebotomists. Participants in the prospective study had the option to provide additional blood draws and questionnaires over a roughly two-month period. Blood samples from the prospective study were shipped frozen or at room temperature prior to DNA extraction. Concerning this clone: Its antigen remains undetermined. No base quality information exists; no much larger clone differs at one position.

The immunoSEQ Assay, a bias-controlled multiplex PCR, was used to amplify TCRbeta CDR3 regions from genomic DNA. The authors' pipeline ran thus. Within the assay, amplification of reference gene primers was used to estimate how many nucleated cells each sample contained. To quantify the absolute abundance of each unique TCRbeta CDR3 rearrangement, sequence reads were collapsed and filtered. For each sample, productive Simpson clonality was calculated by taking the square root of Simpson's diversity index across productive rearrangements. TCRdb holds this immuneACCESS table with in-frame rearrangements only. Some clones are missing; in checked studies, unresolved V genes explain under half, and the rest has no known cause. V, J and clone size derive from that table, while D and trimming were established from the DNA sequence. The sample includes around 450,000 clones, with about 90% observed a single time. The ten top clones hold 0.7% of the sample.

Taken from the germline V gene (reference sequence), the CDR1 and CDR2 loops are SGHKS and YYEKEE. Including the terminal cysteine and phenylalanine, the CDR3 comprises 16 residues. Only the CDR3 part of the read is kept: 48 bases, read in frame from the first base. Cut back by 4 bases and 6 bases, the V and J ends lie 19 bases apart. This receptor was identified in a woman aged 18 to 35 who had recovered from COVID-19. Sequencing was carried out using PBMCs or T cells enriched from blood (not recorded which). The receptor chain draws on TRBV5-5 and TRBJ1-4; a weak D assignment points to TRBD1 (6 bases agree). The CDR3 in this case is CASSGTPTGRDEKLFF. Here is the DNA: TGTGCCAGCAGCGGCACCCCGACAGGCCGCGATGAAAAACTGTTTTTT.